The rows below give T cell receptor beta chains drawn from one sample of a study of shared clonotypes between healthy human individuals. Here immunoSEQ multiplex PCR was the method, and the copy in TCRdb shows in-frame clones only, minus some. The data contain fewer than 200,000 clones, over 50% of them seen just once; the ten biggest clones take up 8% to 13%. Sequenced: memory CD4+ T cells sorted from blood. The receptors stem from a man aged 25 to 45 in good health. Both conserved end residues are part of each CDR3. Each record gives: CDR3 DNA, CDR3 protein, D gene, J gene, V gene, clone size. The D gene is left open where the match is weak. Clone size appears in some rows only: once, few, many, or a class for an expanded clone.

TGTGCCAGCAGTGGCAGATCTATTCCCTACGAGCAGTACTTC | CASSGRSIPYEQYF | . | TRBJ2-7 | TRBV28 | few
TGTGCCAGCTCCCCACAGGGGGATCAGCCCCAGCATTTT | CASSPQGDQPQHF | TRBD1 | TRBJ1-5 | TRBV18 | few
TGTGCCAGCAGTGAATCCGGACAGGCCCTAGCCAAAAACATTCAGTACTTC | CASSESGQALAKNIQYF | TRBD1 | TRBJ2-4 | TRBV25-1 | .
TGTGCCAGCTCACCGGCGGGACAAAACTTTAACGAGCAGTACTTC | CASSPAGQNFNEQYF | . | TRBJ2-7 | TRBV18 | .
TGTGCCATCAGTGAGAACAGCCCAGATACGCAGTATTTT | CAISENSPDTQYF | . | TRBJ2-3 | TRBV10-3 | .
TGTGCCAGCAGGGAGCGACAGACCTATGGCTACACCTTC | CASRERQTYGYTF | . | TRBJ1-2 | TRBV6-1 | .
TGTGCCAGCAGTGAAATGATGGAGACCTACGAGCAGTACTTC | CASSEMMETYEQYF | . | TRBJ2-7 | TRBV6-1 | few
TGCGCCAGCAAAGGACAGGGGGCGGGTGAGACCCAGTACTTC | CASKGQGAGETQYF | TRBD1 | TRBJ2-5 | TRBV5-1 | .
TGTGCCAAGCAACTAGCGAACTACGAGCAGTACTTC | CAKQLANYEQYF | TRBD2 | TRBJ2-7 | TRBV2 | .
TGTGCCACCGGTCCCTCGGGACTAGGATCAGATACGCAGTATTTT | CATGPSGLGSDTQYF | TRBD2 | TRBJ2-3 | TRBV28 | .
TGTGCCAGCAGACACCTCGGCTACGAGCAGTACTTC | CASRHLGYEQYF | . | TRBJ2-7 | TRBV25-1 | few
TGTGCCAGCAGCTCCAGACAGGGGGTGGTCGGCTACACCTTC | CASSSRQGVVGYTF | TRBD1 | TRBJ1-2 | TRBV11-3 | .
TGTGCCAGCAGTCAGACGAGAGAGACCCAGTACTTC | CASSQTRETQYF | . | TRBJ2-5 | TRBV6-6 | few
TGTGCCAGCAGTGAACGGGGCATATCACCCCAGCATTTT | CASSERGISPQHF | . | TRBJ1-5 | TRBV6-1 | .
TGCGCCAGCAGCCAGACAGGGCGCAATGAGCAGTTCTTC | CASSQTGRNEQFF | TRBD1 | TRBJ2-1 | TRBV5-1 | few
TGTGCCAGCAGTTTGGGGGCGCGGGGGGAGCTGTTTTTT | CASSLGARGELFF | . | TRBJ2-2 | TRBV6-6 | .
TGTGCCAGCAGCCCTCTACGGGAAGGGTTGGTGGTCCGAAGCACAGATACGCAGTATTTT | CASSPLREGLVVRSTDTQYF | . | TRBJ2-3 | TRBV28 | .
TGCGCCAGCAGCCCAGAACGACAGGGCGCCACCGGGGAGCTGTTTTTT | CASSPERQGATGELFF | TRBD1 | TRBJ2-2 | TRBV5-1 | .
TGTGCCAGCAGCTTAGCCGGAACCTACAATGAGCAGTTCTTC | CASSLAGTYNEQFF | . | TRBJ2-1 | TRBV11-3 | .
TGTGCCAGCAGCTCAAACATAGGGGGAGGACAAGAGACCCAGTACTTC | CASSSNIGGGQETQYF | . | TRBJ2-5 | TRBV7-6 | .
TGTGCCAGCATCCCGACTCCGGGGGTTTACAATGAGCAGTTCTTC | CASIPTPGVYNEQFF | . | TRBJ2-1 | TRBV27 | .
TGCAGTGCATACTACAATGAGCAGTTCTTC | CSAYYNEQFF | . | TRBJ2-1 | TRBV20-1 | .
TGTGCCAGTTCGACTTGGAGCACTGAAGCTTTCTTT | CASSTWSTEAFF | . | TRBJ1-1 | TRBV19 | many
TGTGCCAGTAGTATAGATCTTTTCGACAGCCAAGCCTACGAGCAGTACTTC | CASSIDLFDSQAYEQYF | . | TRBJ2-7 | TRBV19 | few
TGTGCCACCAGCAGAGTAGGGCCAGCCAATTTCGACTATGGCTACACCTTC | CATSRVGPANFDYGYTF | . | TRBJ1-2 | TRBV15 | once
TGTGCCAGCATTGGAAGGGCCACAAACCAAGAGACCCAGTACTTC | CASIGRATNQETQYF | . | TRBJ2-5 | TRBV21-1 | .
TGCGCCAGCAGCCGGACCGGGACTAGCGGGAGGGAGACCCAGTACTTC | CASSRTGTSGRETQYF | TRBD2 | TRBJ2-5 | TRBV4-1 | .
TGTGCCAGCAGTGGACAGGGGGCTGGTCTGAGCTATGGCTACACCTTC | CASSGQGAGLSYGYTF | TRBD1 | TRBJ1-2 | TRBV2 | .
TGTGCCAGTAGTACTCAGGGGACTAGCGGGGTCGAGCAGTTCTTC | CASSTQGTSGVEQFF | TRBD2 | TRBJ2-1 | TRBV19 | many
TGTGCCAGCAGTACTACTAGCGGAGGGGTCTCCTACAATGAGCAGTTCTTC | CASSTTSGGVSYNEQFF | TRBD2 | TRBJ2-1 | TRBV27 | .
TGTGCCTGGAGTGTAATACAATCAGGGGTAGGGCAGTTCTTC | CAWSVIQSGVGQFF | . | TRBJ2-1 | TRBV30 | .